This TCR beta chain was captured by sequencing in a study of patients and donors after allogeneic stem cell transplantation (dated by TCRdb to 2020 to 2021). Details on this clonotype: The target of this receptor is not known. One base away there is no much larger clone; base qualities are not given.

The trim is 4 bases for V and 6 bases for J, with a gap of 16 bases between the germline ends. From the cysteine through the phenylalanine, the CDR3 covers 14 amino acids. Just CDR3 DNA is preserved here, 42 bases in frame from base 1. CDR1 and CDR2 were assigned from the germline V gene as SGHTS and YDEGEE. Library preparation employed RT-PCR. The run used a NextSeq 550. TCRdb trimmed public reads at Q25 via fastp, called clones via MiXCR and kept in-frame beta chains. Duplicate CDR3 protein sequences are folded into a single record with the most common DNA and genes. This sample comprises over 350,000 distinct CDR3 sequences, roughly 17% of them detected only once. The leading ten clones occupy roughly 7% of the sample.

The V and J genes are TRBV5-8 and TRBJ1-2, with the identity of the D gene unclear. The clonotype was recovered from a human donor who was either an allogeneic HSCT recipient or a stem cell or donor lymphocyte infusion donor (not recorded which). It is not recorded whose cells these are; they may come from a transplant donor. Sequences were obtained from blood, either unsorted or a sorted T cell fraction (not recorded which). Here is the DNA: TGTGCCAGCAGCAAACGACAAGGGAGGGATGGCTACACCTTC. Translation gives CASSKRQGRDGYTF.